Detailed here is one TCR beta chain. There are many counts of this clonotype. This receptor's antigen is unknown. Nothing much larger sits one base from this clone, and base qualities are not available. The V end loses 6 bases and the J end loses 5 bases, and a stretch of 16 bases separates them. The CDR3, from cysteine to phenylalanine, totals 14 residues. Kept here is only the CDR3 DNA, which spans 42 bases and is read in frame from base 1. Per the germline V gene, ENHRY is the CDR1 and SYGVKD is the CDR2. These data are taken from a study of T cells in Graves' hyperthyroidism and ophthalmopathy (dated by TCRdb to the late 2010s). About the full investigation: Peripheral blood samples were taken at the time of initial diagnosis, prior to any treatment. In six Graves' hyperthyroidism patients, the study also compared T-cell repertoires from thyroid tissue with T-cell repertoires from blood. According to the paper, TCR Vbeta CDR3 sequencing was carried out on 120 to 150 peripheral blood samples, which came from around 43 ophthalmopathy, some 73 hyperthyroidism and around 17 progressor patients. Prospective prediction of ophthalmopathy was tested in an independent validation cohort consisting of under 20 hyperthyroidism patients and some 16 patients who later progressed to ophthalmopathy. The 95 to 100 discovery patients were randomly divided into training and test sets at a 7:3 ratio. After sampling, hyperthyroidism patients received methimazole starting at 30 mg daily, and ophthalmopathy patients received high-dose intravenous methylprednisolone. A discovery cohort of about a hundred patients, about 40 with Graves' ophthalmopathy and roughly 59 with stable Graves' hyperthyroidism, was used to find distinguishing TCR V-J signatures.

A patient counted as having stable Graves' hyperthyroidism if no progression to ophthalmopathy occurred over 18 months of follow-up. The hyperthyroidism patients were between 18 and 65 years old and newly diagnosed, with a disease duration of less than 2 months. Exclusion was applied to patients with uncontrolled infections, other autoimmune diseases, pregnancy or lactation. Clinical symptoms, serum thyroxine and TRAb, thyroid ultrasound, and orbital computed tomography formed the basis for the diagnoses. Ficoll-Paque density gradient centrifugation was used to isolate PBMCs from around 10 ml of fresh peripheral blood. Total RNA was extracted with Trizol reagent, and quality was checked on an Agilent 2100 Bioanalyzer. The TCR beta CDR3 regions were amplified from RNA transcripts. A first-round RT-PCR of the TCR CDR3 used the HTBI primer set with the Qiagen OneStep RT-PCR kit. A second multiplex PCR round built the libraries, followed by size selection and purification. The libraries were sequenced on an Illumina HiSeq2000 using paired-end 100 bp reads. As for how the authors treated the data: SOAPnuke was used to process the raw data, throwing out any read that contained adapters or uncalled bases, had a mean Phred below 15, or lacked an exact constant-primer or identifier match. COPE v1.2.5 was used to merge high-quality paired reads, and clonotypes were defined as unique nucleotide sequences. MiTCR v1.1 was used to align the clonotypes against IMGT TRBV, TRBD and TRBJ reference segments. The analysis was restricted to V-J combinations with a frequency above 0.0001, which together covered approximately 99% of the repertoires. A TCS score was defined as the ratio between F50 (clonal expansion) and ExV (chaos), using BLOSUM62-based TCRdist between CDR3 peptides within each V-J. Welch's t-statistics and random forest reduced several hundred V-J features to about 13, which were used in a naive Bayes classifier (R e1071). Starting from the raw public reads, TCRdb applied fastp trimming at Q25, assembled clones with MiXCR and retained in-frame beta chains. Under each unique CDR3 protein, matching rows form one entry showing the most common genes and DNA. TCRdb, not the original authors, processed these V and J calls. The sample records around 440,000 distinct CDR3 sequences, approximately 15% of which are singletons. The ten biggest clones cover almost 8% of the sample.

General study outcomes and caveats: Sample size was not statistically predetermined, and investigators were not blinded to group allocation. In validation, the model predicted progression to ophthalmopathy with approximately 70% sensitivity and around 72% specificity, a median of 6.5 months before onset. Most expanded thyroid clonotypes (frequency above 0.001) were also found in blood, which suggests that blood repertoires may mirror thyroid immune responses. Ophthalmopathy was separated from stable hyperthyroidism by a 13 V-J signature model, with approximately 90% sensitivity and about 81% specificity obtained in cross-validation and 80%/75% obtained in testing.

Material for sequencing was blood. This clonotype originated in a woman between 18 and 29 years old with Graves' hyperthyroidism. Recombination joined TRBV10-3 with TRBJ2-5; confidence is insufficient to name the D gene. The CDR3 reads CAIRPGSAKETQYF. The DNA sequence is given as TGTGCCATCAGACCCGGGTCGGCCAAGGAGACCCAGTACTTC.